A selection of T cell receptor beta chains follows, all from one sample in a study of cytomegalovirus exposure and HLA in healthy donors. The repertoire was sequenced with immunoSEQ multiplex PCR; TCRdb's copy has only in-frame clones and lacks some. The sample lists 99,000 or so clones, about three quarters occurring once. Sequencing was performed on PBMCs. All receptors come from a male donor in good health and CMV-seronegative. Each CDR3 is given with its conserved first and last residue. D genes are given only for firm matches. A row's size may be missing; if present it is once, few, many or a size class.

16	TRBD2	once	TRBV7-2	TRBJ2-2	TGTGCCAGCAGCCCGGGACTAGCGAGAAACACCGGGGAGCTGTTTTTT	CASSPGLARNTGELFF
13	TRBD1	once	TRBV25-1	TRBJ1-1	TGTGCCAGCCTCCAGGGGGCTAGGACTGAAGCTTTCTTT	CASLQGARTEAFF
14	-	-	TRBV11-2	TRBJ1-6	TGTGCCAGCAGCCGAGACAGTCAGAATTCACCCCTCCACTTT	CASSRDSQNSPLHF
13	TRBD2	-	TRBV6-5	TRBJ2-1	TGTGCCAGCAGCCATAGCGGGACCGATGAGCAGTTCTTC	CASSHSGTDEQFF
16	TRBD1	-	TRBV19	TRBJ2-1	TGTGCCAGCAGACCCGACAGGGGGCGATCCTACAATGAGCAGTTCTTC	CASRPDRGRSYNEQFF
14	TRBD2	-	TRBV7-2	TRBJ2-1	TGTGCCAGCAGCTGGGCGGGAGGGGGGAATGAGCAGTTCTTC	CASSWAGGGNEQFF
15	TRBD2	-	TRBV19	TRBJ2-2	TGTGCCAGTACCCTAGCGGGATGGAATACCGGGGAGCTGTTTTTT	CASTLAGWNTGELFF
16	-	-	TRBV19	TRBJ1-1	TGTGCCAGTAGTCCTTGGGGGGGCATGTTAGACACTGAAGCTTTCTTT	CASSPWGGMLDTEAFF
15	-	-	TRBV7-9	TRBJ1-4	TGTGCCAGCAGCTTTGGTGCAGGGTCGGGCGAAAAACTGTTTTTT	CASSFGAGSGEKLFF
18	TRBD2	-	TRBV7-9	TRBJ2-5	TGTGCCAGCAGCCCCCGCGTTCGTAGCGGGAGAGCGTGGGAGACCCAGTACTTC	CASSPRVRSGRAWETQYF
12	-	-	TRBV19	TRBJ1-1	TGTGCCAGTAGGACAGGGAACACTGAAGCTTTCTTT	CASRTGNTEAFF
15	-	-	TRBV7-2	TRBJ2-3	TGTGCCAGCCGGCCTAGGGGCGGCAGCACAGATACGCAGTATTTT	CASRPRGGSTDTQYF
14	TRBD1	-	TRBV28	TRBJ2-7	TGTGCCAGCAGTTACCCAGGGGGCTCCTACGAGCAGTACTTC	CASSYPGGSYEQYF
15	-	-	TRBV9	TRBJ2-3	TGTGCCAGCAGCGCGGAACTGCGGAGCGGAGATACGCAGTATTTT	CASSAELRSGDTQYF
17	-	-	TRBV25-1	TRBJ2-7	TGTGCCAGCAGGCCCCCCTTCACAGTCCTCGGCGCATACGAGCAGTACTTC	CASRPPFTVLGAYEQYF